Listed below are T cell receptor beta chains from one sample, sequenced in a study of control samples from healthy donors and cancer patients. Using immunoSEQ multiplex PCR, the repertoire was profiled, and TCRdb retains in-frame clones only, with some absent. Found here are about 220,000 clones, 85% to 95% of them singletons; the top ten hold about 1.4%. Sequencing was carried out using blood. The receptors stem from a man between 45 and 60 years old in good health. The CDR3 runs from the conserved cysteine through the conserved F or W. Each record gives: clone size, J gene, V gene, D gene, CDR3 length, CDR3 protein, CDR3 DNA. D genes are given only for firm matches. Some rows mark clone size as missing; the rest say once, few, many or name a class of expanded clone.

>.|TRBJ2-3|TRBV6-5|TRBD2|14
CASSSGGAWDTQYF
TGTGCCAGCAGCAGCGGGGGGGCCTGGGATACGCAGTATTTT
>.|TRBJ1-2|TRBV9|TRBD1|15
CASSDSPRDRAAYTF
TGTGCCAGCAGCGACTCCCCCCGGGACAGGGCGGCCTACACCTTC
>.|TRBJ1-2|TRBV7-2|.|13
CASSQDRNYGYTF
TGTGCCAGCAGCCAAGACAGAAACTATGGCTACACCTTC
>.|TRBJ1-4|TRBV28|TRBD1|16
CATSTPGQGSQEKLFF
TGTGCCACCTCTACCCCGGGACAGGGATCTCAGGAAAAACTGTTTTTT
>.|TRBJ1-1|TRBV4-1|TRBD1|16
CASSQREGQGRSEAFF
TGCGCCAGCAGCCAAAGGGAGGGACAGGGAAGGTCTGAAGCTTTCTTT
>.|TRBJ2-1|TRBV28|.|14
CASSLRPSYNEQFF
TGTGCCAGCAGCCTTAGGCCCTCCTACAATGAGCAGTTCTTC
>.|TRBJ2-7|TRBV10-1|TRBD1|16
CATPPVLGTVSYEQYF
TGCGCCACCCCTCCCGTTCTCGGGACAGTTTCCTACGAGCAGTACTTC
>.|TRBJ2-5|TRBV15|TRBD1|13
CATSRGQGLTQYF
TGTGCCACCAGCAGGGGACAGGGCTTGACCCAGTACTTC
>.|TRBJ2-1|TRBV10-1|TRBD1|15
CASRAGTGEYNEQFF
TGCGCCAGCAGAGCCGGGACAGGGGAGTACAATGAGCAGTTCTTC
>.|TRBJ1-2|TRBV4-2|.|16
CASSRTGMVSGDGYTF
TGTGCCAGCAGCCGCACAGGGATGGTGTCGGGCGATGGCTACACCTTC
>.|TRBJ2-5|TRBV28|.|15
CASSSGGGGQETQYF
TGTGCCAGCAGTTCAGGGGGCGGGGGACAGGAGACCCAGTACTTC
>.|TRBJ1-6|TRBV2|.|14
CAFRGAPGNSPLHF
TGTGCCTTTCGGGGGGCGCCCGGAAATTCACCCCTCCACTTT
>.|TRBJ2-7|TRBV11-2|.|13
CASSFAPTGEQYF
TGTGCCAGCAGCTTCGCACCGACGGGGGAGCAGTACTTC
>.|TRBJ2-2|TRBV3-1/TRBV3-2|.|15
CASSQAPRVAGELFF
TGTGCCAGCAGCCAAGCCCCGCGGGTAGCCGGGGAGCTGTTTTTT
>.|TRBJ1-1|TRBV4-3|TRBD1|14
CASSQGQGVPEAFF
TGCGCCAGCAGCCAAGGACAGGGGGTACCTGAAGCTTTCTTT
>once|TRBJ1-2|TRBV5-4|.|14
CASSLNSRGYGYTF
TGTGCCAGCAGCTTAAACTCAAGGGGGTATGGCTACACCTTC
>.|TRBJ1-1|TRBV11-2|.|14
CASSLKRGRTEAFF
TGTGCCAGCAGCTTGAAGAGGGGTCGGACTGAAGCTTTCTTT
>.|TRBJ1-2|TRBV5-1|.|13
CASSLWADYGYTF
TGCGCCAGCAGCTTGTGGGCAGACTATGGCTACACCTTC
>once|TRBJ1-2|TRBV6-5|.|12
CASRQGNYGYTF
TGTGCCAGCAGACAGGGCAACTATGGCTACACCTTC
>.|TRBJ1-5|TRBV19|TRBD1|16
CASHIRRTGWNQPQHF
TGTGCCAGCCACATCCGGAGGACAGGGTGGAATCAGCCCCAGCATTTT
>.|TRBJ1-1|TRBV19|TRBD1|17
CASSMVKGGGMNTEAFF
TGTGCCAGTAGTATGGTAAAAGGGGGCGGGATGAACACTGAAGCTTTCTTT
>once|TRBJ2-7|TRBV19|.|13
CASSVTAVYEQYF
TGTGCCAGTAGTGTCACAGCGGTCTACGAGCAGTACTTC
>once|TRBJ2-3|TRBV6-7|.|16
CASSYSCAGAPDTQYF
TGTGCCAGCAGTTACTCGTGCGCGGGGGCCCCAGATACGCAGTATTTT
>.|TRBJ1-2|TRBV29-1|.|16
CSVELSGTLLDYGYTF
TGCAGCGTTGAACTTTCCGGGACTCTTCTTGACTATGGCTACACCTTC